The 2 T cell receptor beta chains below come from one sample, sequenced in a study of cytomegalovirus exposure and HLA in healthy donors. PCR employed 60 Vbeta and 13 Jbeta primers. Generated by immunoSEQ multiplex PCR, the TCRdb table keeps only in-frame clones and is missing some. The sample has over 150,000 clones, roughly 79% seen once. Sequencing used PBMCs. Receptor source: a woman in her fifties or sixties in good health and CMV-seronegative.

This clone came up once. The chain links TRBV19 to TRBJ1-4; 8 nucleotides agree with TRBD1. Trimming at V came to 1 base and at J to 0 bases, leaving 13 bases not matched to a gene. The CDR3 is 20 amino acids. From germline, CDR1 is LNHDA and CDR2 SQIVND (reference sequence). In nucleotides, the CDR3 is TGTGCCAGTAGTATAGGGGGGGGGCGGGACAGGTCTGCAACTAATGAAAAACTGTTTTTT. Its translation: CASSIGGGRDRSATNEKLFF.

The chain employs TRBV7-2 and TRBJ1-1, with a weak D call TRBD1 (5 bases). Germline-derived CDR1 and CDR2 are SGHTA and FQGNSA. Between the trimmed V and J ends, which lost 1 base and 11 bases, there was a span of 14 bases. This CDR3 has 13 residues. The CDR3 sequence is CASSLVNGGVAFF. In DNA, the CDR3 is TGTGCCAGCAGCTTAGTGAATGGGGGGGTGGCTTTCTTT.